This TCR beta chain was obtained from a study of CD8 T cells in ankylosing spondylitis. V dropped 4 bases and J dropped 6 bases, with 13 bases sitting between them. CDR1 is MNHEY, CDR2 SVGAGI, per germline. The CDR3 is made up of 14 amino acids. Concerning this clonotype: The antigen is undetermined.

Points from the study as a whole: Reports of some motif variants in reactive arthritis synovial fluid and blood predate this one. Matched synovial fluid from ankylosing spondylitis patients was reported to be enriched for disease-linked clones. For ankylosing spondylitis blood, a TCR beta motif of eight or nine highly homologous variants appeared characteristic.

5'-RACE, quantitative and with molecular barcodes, yielded the TCR beta libraries. TCRdb re-derived calls from the 5' RACE reads in MiXCR, one entry per CDR3 protein. The data hold 250,000 to 300,000 distinct CDR3 sequences, with about 18% observed a single time. The TCR originated in a male donor with ankylosing spondylitis or in good health (not recorded which). V usage is TRBV6-5 and J usage is TRBJ2-1, with TRBD2 as a possible D gene (5 bases). The sample was blood, either unsorted or a sorted T cell fraction (not recorded which). The CDR3 reads CASSSRSTSNEQFF. The DNA for the CDR3 is TGTGCCAGCAGTTCCAGAAGTACTAGCAATGAGCAGTTCTTC.